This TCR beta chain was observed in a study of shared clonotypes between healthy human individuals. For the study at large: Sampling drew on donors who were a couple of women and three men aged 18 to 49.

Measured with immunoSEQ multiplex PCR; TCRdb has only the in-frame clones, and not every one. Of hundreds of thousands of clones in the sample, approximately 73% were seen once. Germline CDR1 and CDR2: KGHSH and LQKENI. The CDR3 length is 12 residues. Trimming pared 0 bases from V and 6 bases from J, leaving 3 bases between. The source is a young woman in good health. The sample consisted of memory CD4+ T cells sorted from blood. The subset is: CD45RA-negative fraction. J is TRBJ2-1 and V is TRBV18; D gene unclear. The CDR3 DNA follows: TGTGCCAGCTCACCACCGTCCAATGAGCAGTTCTTC. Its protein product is CASSPPSNEQFF.